This TCR beta chain is from a study of control samples from healthy donors and cancer patients. Assay: immunoSEQ multiplex PCR; the TCRdb copy retains only in-frame clones and omits some. This table holds some 150,000 clones, about 94% found once. The V gene lost 2 bases and the J gene lost 7 bases, with 10 bases spanning the gap. The CDR3 is made up of 14 amino acids. Germline V gene sequence: CDR1 SGHRS, CDR2 YFSETQ. The receptor was isolated from a man aged 40-49 years in good health. What was sequenced was blood. The chain combines TRBV5-1 with TRBJ1-6; tentatively, D is TRBD1 (5 bases). The CDR3 bases are TGCGCCAGCAGCTTTGACAGCTACAATTCACCCCTCCACTTT. Its translation: CASSFDSYNSPLHF.